The 10 T cell receptor beta chains below come from one sample, sequenced in a study of blood T cells in healthy people across ages. Primers used in a second PCR of roughly 6 to 11 cycles were a sample-barcoded 5' primer and a J-beta primer mix. TCRdb fed the 5' RACE reads into MiXCR, producing one record per CDR3 protein. The table lists about 970,000 distinct CDR3 sequences, approximately 50% of them singletons. The sample taken for sequencing was blood. The receptors derive from a woman aged 60-75 years in good health.

V is TRBV7-2 and J is TRBJ2-7, with a tentative D call TRBD2 (6 bases). Trimming left V 3 bases short and J 5 bases short, with 14 bases between. Germline CDR1 and CDR2: SGHTA and FQGNSA. CDR3 length: 14 amino acids. This CDR3 reads CASSFTSGGDEQYF. The CDR3 DNA reads as TGTGCCAGCAGCTTTACGAGCGGAGGGGACGAGCAGTACTTC.

In this sample, this clonotype turned up once. This sequence joins TRBV4-2 and TRBJ2-5; 7 bases are shared with TRBD1. The CDR3 covers 14 residues. V lost 2 bases and J lost 4; bases outside the gene matches: 4. Germline loops: CDR1 LGHNA, CDR2 YNFKEQ. In nucleotides, the CDR3 is TGTGCCAGCAGCCAACCAGACAGGGCAGAGACCCAGTACTTC. As protein: CASSQPDRAETQYF.

The V gene is TRBV10-3, the J gene TRBJ2-1; D gene uncertain. V lost 10 bases, J lost 2 bases, and 15 bases lay in between. CDR3 length equals 14 residues. Germline assignment: CDR1 ENHRY and CDR2 SYGVKD. This chain's CDR3 is CATEETPTYNEQFF. The CDR3 nucleotides read TGTGCCACAGAGGAGACGCCCACCTACAATGAGCAGTTCTTC.

This rearrangement joins TRBV28 to TRBJ2-5; TRBD2 matches 10 bases. The DNA end is more similar to TRBJ2-7, so the J call may be wrong. Germline V gene lookup returns CDR1 MDHEN and CDR2 SYDVKM. CDR3 size: 17 residues. The CDR3 region is CASSSGFSGRSRYEQYF. The CDR3 DNA is TGTGCCAGCAGTTCAGGTTTTAGCGGGAGGTCCAGATACGAGCAGTACTTC.

The J gene is TRBJ2-6, the V gene TRBV14, with 7 bases aligning to TRBD1. V shed 6 bases, J shed 0 bases, and the junction held 14 bases outside the gene matches. The CDR3 sequence is 19 residues long. Per the germline V gene, CDR1 is SGHDN and CDR2 is FVKESK. The CDR3 spells CASRQGVRGRNSGANVLTF. The CDR3 coding sequence is TGTGCCAGCAGGCAGGGGGTCCGTGGACGGAACTCTGGGGCCAACGTCCTGACTTTC.

The V gene is TRBV28, the J gene TRBJ2-3; 10 bases are shared with TRBD2. With 2 bases clipped from V and 1 base from J, the junction kept 6 bases outside the gene matches. The CDR3 totals 17 residues. The V gene's germline CDR1 is MDHEN and CDR2 SYDVKM. The CDR3 region is CASSLMPLAGGTDTQYF. CDR3 coding DNA: TGTGCCAGCAGTTTAATGCCCCTAGCGGGGGGCACAGATACGCAGTATTTT.

This clonotype was found a few times. The chain has TRBV29-1 and TRBJ2-7; 12 nucleotides agree with TRBD1. The CDR3 is made up of 14 amino acids. J lost 4 bases, V lost 4 bases, and 5 bases had no gene match. Germline V lookup: CDR1 SQVTM, CDR2 ANQGSEA. This chain's CDR3 is CSVAQGQGAYEQYF. The DNA for the CDR3 is TGCAGCGTTGCCCAGGGACAGGGGGCTTACGAGCAGTACTTC.

As concerns this clonotype: The CDR3 ends on some other residue instead of the conserved phenylalanine or tryptophan, so this is likely a read error. The rearrangement links TRBV9 to TRBJ2-3; D might be TRBD1 or TRBD2, each matching 5 bases. CDR1 is SGDLS, CDR2 YYNGEE, per germline. V lost 0 bases and J lost 5, with 13 bases in between. This CDR3 is built from 15 residues. In DNA, the CDR3 is TGTGCCAGCAGCGTAGGGGGGAGAGGAATAGATACGCAGTATATT. Its translation is CASSVGGRGIDTQYI.

As regards this clonotype: Since a much larger clone is just one base distant, this may be a read error. This chain uses TRBV29-1 with TRBJ2-2; the D gene is possibly TRBD2 (7 bases). The germline V gene has CDR1 SQVTM and CDR2 ANQGSEA. This CDR3 has 16 amino acids. The CDR3 coding sequence is TGCGGCGTCGAGGGGGGCCCTAGCGGAAACACCGGGGAGCTGTTTTTT. It translates to CGVEGGPSGNTGELFF.

The chain couples TRBV28 to TRBJ2-7, with TRBD1 matching 7 bases. The CDR3 is made up of 14 amino acids. Germline V gene data show CDR1 as MDHEN and CDR2 as SYDVKM. V lost 6 bases to trimming and J lost 4 bases; unmatched junction nucleotides: 9. In nucleotides, the CDR3 is TGTGCCAGCAGCCCGGACAGGCTACATTACGAGCAGTACTTC. Its translation: CASSPDRLHYEQYF.